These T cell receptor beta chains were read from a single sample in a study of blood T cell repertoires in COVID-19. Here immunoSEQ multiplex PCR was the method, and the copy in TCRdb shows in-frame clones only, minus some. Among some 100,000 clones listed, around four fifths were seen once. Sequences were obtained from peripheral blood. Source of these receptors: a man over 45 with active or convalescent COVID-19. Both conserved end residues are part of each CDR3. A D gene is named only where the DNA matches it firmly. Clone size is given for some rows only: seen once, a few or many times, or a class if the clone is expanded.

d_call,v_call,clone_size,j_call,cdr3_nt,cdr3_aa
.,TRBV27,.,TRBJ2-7,TGTGCCAGCAGTTTTATGGCGGCTTCCTACGAGCAGTACTTC,CASSFMAASYEQYF
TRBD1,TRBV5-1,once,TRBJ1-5,TGCGCCAGCAGCCCGGGACAGGGGAGAGAGCTGCCCCAGCATTTT,CASSPGQGRELPQHF
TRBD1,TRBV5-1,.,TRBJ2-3,TGCGCCAGCAGCTTGTGGGGACAGTACACAGATACGCAGTATTTT,CASSLWGQYTDTQYF
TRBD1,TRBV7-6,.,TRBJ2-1,TGTGCCAGCAGCCCCGGGACAGGGGGCGGGTATGAGCAGTTCTTC,CASSPGTGGGYEQFF
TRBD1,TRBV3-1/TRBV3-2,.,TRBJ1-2,TGTGCCAGCAGCGCCGGACAGGTCTATGGCTACACCTTC,CASSAGQVYGYTF
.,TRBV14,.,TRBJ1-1,TGTGCCAGCAGCCTGGGGCCCGCGAACACTGAAGCTTTCTTT,CASSLGPANTEAFF
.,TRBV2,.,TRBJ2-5,TGTGCCAGCAGGGCTAATTCGAGGACAGAAGAGACCCAGTACTTC,CASRANSRTEETQYF
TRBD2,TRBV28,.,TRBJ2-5,TGTGCCAGCAGTTTCGGGGGGATTGAGACCCAGTACTTC,CASSFGGIETQYF
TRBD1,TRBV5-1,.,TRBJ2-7,TGCGCCAGCCAGGGACAGACCTACGAGCAGTACTTC,CASQGQTYEQYF
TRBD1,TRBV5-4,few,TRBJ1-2,TGTGCCAGCAGCCTTGACAGGGTAAATGGCTACACCTTC,CASSLDRVNGYTF
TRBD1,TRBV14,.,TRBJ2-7,TGTGCCAGCAGCCAAGGCTTTAGACAGGGGAGCGGAGAGCAGTACTTC,CASSQGFRQGSGEQYF
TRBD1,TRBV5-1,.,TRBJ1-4,TGCGCCAGCAGCGAGGGACAGCGCAATGAAAAACTGTTTTTT,CASSEGQRNEKLFF
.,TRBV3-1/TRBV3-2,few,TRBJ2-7,TGTGCCAGCAGCCAAGGTAGTATTGGGAGCTCCTACGAGCAGTACTTC,CASSQGSIGSSYEQYF
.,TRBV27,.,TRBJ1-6,TGTGCCAGCAGAAAGACGTGGACAACAGGGAATTCACCCCTCCACTTT,CASRKTWTTGNSPLHF
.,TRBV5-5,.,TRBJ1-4,TGTGCCAGCAGCCCTGCGGGCGAGGAAAAACTGTTTTTT,CASSPAGEEKLFF
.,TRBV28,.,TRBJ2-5,TGTGCCAGCAAAGAGGGGGAACGTGGAGAGACCCAGTACTTC,CASKEGERGETQYF
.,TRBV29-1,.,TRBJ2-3,TGCAGCGCCGGGGTGGACCCCACAGATACGCAGTATTTT,CSAGVDPTDTQYF
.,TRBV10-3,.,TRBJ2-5,TGTGCCATCAGTGATTCGGGAACCCAAGAGACCCAGTACTTC,CAISDSGTQETQYF
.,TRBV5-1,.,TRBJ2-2,TGCGCCAGCAGCTCCTTGGAGGGGGCGGGCACCGGGGAGCTGTTTTTT,CASSSLEGAGTGELFF
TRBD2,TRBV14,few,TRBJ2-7,TGTGCCAGCAGCCTACGGACTAGGGACTACGAGCAGTACTTC,CASSLRTRDYEQYF
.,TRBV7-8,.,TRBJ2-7,TGTGCCAGCAGCTCGTCGGACATAGGTTCCTACGAGCAGTACTTC,CASSSSDIGSYEQYF
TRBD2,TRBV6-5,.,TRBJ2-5,TGTGCCAGCACCAGGACTAGCGGGAGTGAGACCCAGTACTTC,CASTRTSGSETQYF
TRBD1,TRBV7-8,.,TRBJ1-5,TGTGCCAGCAGCCAGGGGGACGCCGGTCGGAATCAGCCCCAGCATTTT,CASSQGDAGRNQPQHF
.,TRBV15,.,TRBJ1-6,TGTGCCACCAGCAGAGAGTATGGGGCTCAATCACCCCTCCACTTT,CATSREYGAQSPLHF
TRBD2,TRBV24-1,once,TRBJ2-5,TGTGCCACCAGCCAGGGGGTTAGCGGGAGTTCAGAGACCCAGTACTTC,CATSQGVSGSSETQYF
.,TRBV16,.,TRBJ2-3,TGTGCCAGCAGCCAATCGATAAAACAGGCCTTACCCACAGATACGCAGTATTTT,CASSQSIKQALPTDTQYF
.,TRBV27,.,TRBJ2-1,TGTGCCAGCAGTCACAGGGTGAAGGACAATGAGCAGTTCTTC,CASSHRVKDNEQFF
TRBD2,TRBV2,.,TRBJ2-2,TGTGCCAGCAACAGTGGCGGGAGTCAGACCGGGGAGCTGTTTTTT,CASNSGGSQTGELFF
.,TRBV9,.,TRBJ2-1,TGTGCCAGCAGCGTAGCACAGGGAAATGAGCAGTTCTTC,CASSVAQGNEQFF
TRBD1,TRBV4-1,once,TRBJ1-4,TGCGCCAGCAGCCAACAGACAGGGCAAGGGGAAAAACTGTTTTTT,CASSQQTGQGEKLFF
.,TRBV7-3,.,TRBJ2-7,TGTGCCAGCAGCTTCCAGTCAGGGCCCTCCTACGAGCAGTACTTC,CASSFQSGPSYEQYF
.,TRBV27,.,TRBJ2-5,TGTGCCAGCAGTCAAGGAAGGGGCCAAGAGACCCAGTACTTC,CASSQGRGQETQYF
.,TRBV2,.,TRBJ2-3,TGTGCCAGCAGTGTCACACGGAAGGGGGTCACAGATACGCAGTATTTT,CASSVTRKGVTDTQYF
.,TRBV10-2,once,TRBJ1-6,TGCGCCAGCAGTGAGTCGATGGCAGATAATTCACCCCTCCACTTT,CASSESMADNSPLHF
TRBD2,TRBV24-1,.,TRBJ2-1,TGTGCCACCAGTGCTGCTAGCGGGAGTTATGAGCAGTTCTTC,CATSAASGSYEQFF
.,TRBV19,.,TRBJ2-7,TGTGCCAGCCGGTATGACGGGAGCTCCTACGAGCAGTACTTC,CASRYDGSSYEQYF